This T cell receptor (beta chain) was recorded in a study of sequential checkpoint blockade in melanoma. The sample holds many counts of this clone. The sample's treatment: randomized to nivolumab then ipilimumab (arm A) or the reverse (arm B). V lost 6 bases and J lost 7; bases outside the gene matches: 8. The CDR3 is 15 amino acids. In germline, CDR1 is SGHNT, CDR2 YENEEA. Sequencing used immunoSEQ multiplex PCR; TCRdb keeps in-frame clones, though not all of them. The sample includes about 5,000 clones, 23% of them seen just once. The sample here was tumor tissue (inferred from file names), taken from a patient given nivolumab and ipilimumab in sequence. The rearrangement uses TRBV11-3 and TRBJ2-5; 13 bases are shared with TRBD2. The clonotype was recovered from a human donor with melanoma. The CDR3 spells CASRLGLAGVGTQYF. In DNA form, the CDR3 reads TGTGCCAGCAGACTTGGACTAGCGGGAGTTGGGACCCAGTACTTC.